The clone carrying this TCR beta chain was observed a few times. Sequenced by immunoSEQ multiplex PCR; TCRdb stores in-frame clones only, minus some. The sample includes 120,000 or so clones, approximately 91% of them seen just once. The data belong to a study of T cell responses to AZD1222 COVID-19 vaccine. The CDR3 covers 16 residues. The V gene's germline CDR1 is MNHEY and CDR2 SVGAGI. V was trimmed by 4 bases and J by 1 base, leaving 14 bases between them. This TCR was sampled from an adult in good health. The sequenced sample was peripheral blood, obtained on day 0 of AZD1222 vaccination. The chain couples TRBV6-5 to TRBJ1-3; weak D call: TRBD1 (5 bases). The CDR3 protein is CASSSPLEGSGNTIYF. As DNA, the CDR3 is TGTGCCAGCAGTTCTCCCCTTGAGGGGTCTGGAAACACCATATATTTT.